One sample yielded the 32 T cell receptor beta chains listed below, sequenced in a study of T cells in Graves' hyperthyroidism and ophthalmopathy (dated by TCRdb to 2018 to 2020). The library relied on multiplex PCR. Sequenced using an Illumina HiSeq 2000. The TCR beta CDR3 regions were amplified from the RNA transcripts. The TCR CDR3 was subjected to a first round of RT-PCR using the HTBI primer set and the Qiagen OneStep RT-PCR kit. The public sequencing data were trimmed at Q25 with fastp and processed into clonotypes with MiXCR by TCRdb, which kept only in-frame beta chains. CDR3 protein duplicates are merged, each entry listing the most common genes and DNA. This sample lists approximately 620,000 distinct CDR3 sequences; roughly 13% were detected once. Together, the top ten hold approximately 5.7% of the sample. The specimen sequenced was blood. These receptors were collected from a woman aged 25 to 39 with Graves' hyperthyroidism that later progressed to Graves' ophthalmopathy.

Ten or more counts support this clonotype. The J gene is TRBJ2-1, the V gene TRBV28; TRBD2 agrees at 9 bases. J gave up 0 bases and V 5 bases, and 5 bases lay outside the gene matches. This CDR3 region has 16 residues. In germline, CDR1 is MDHEN, CDR2 SYDVKM. Written as DNA, the CDR3 is TGTGCCAGCAGTCTCTTAGCGGGGGTCTCCTACAATGAGCAGTTCTTC. It encodes CASSLLAGVSYNEQFF.

About this clonotype: This may be a read error: a much more frequent sequence differs by one nucleotide. This sequence joins TRBV20-1 and TRBJ2-5, with D tentatively TRBD2 (5 bases). The CDR3 totals 13 residues. Germline V lookup: CDR1 DFQATT, CDR2 SNEGSKA (reference sequence). V was cut by 5 bases and J by 9 bases, with 19 bases left in between. The CDR3 sequence is CSAPQSSTKSQYF. The CDR3 DNA reads as TGCAGTGCTCCCCAGTCTAGCACCAAGTCCCAGTACTTC.

The genes are TRBV10-3 and TRBJ2-1; 9 bases map to TRBD2. V lost 4 bases to trimming and J lost 7 bases; unmatched junction nucleotides: 2. CDR1 and CDR2 (germline): ENHRY, SYGVKD. CDR3 length: 13 residues. The CDR3 here is CAISGTSVNEQFF. DNA of the CDR3: TGTGCCATCAGTGGGACTAGCGTTAATGAGCAGTTCTTC.

The chain uses TRBV24-1 and TRBJ2-5, with a tentative D call TRBD2 (6 bases). Germline CDR1 and CDR2: KGHDR and SFDVKD. The CDR3 contains 15 residues. The V and J ends lost 1 base and 5 bases respectively, with 13 bases between them. The CDR3 nucleotides read TGTGCCACCAGTGATTTAGGCGGGGAGCGGGAGACCCAGTACTTC. Amino acid sequence: CATSDLGGERETQYF.

At least ten counts were recorded for this clonotype. The chain uses TRBV18 and TRBJ1-1; the D gene is possibly TRBD1 (5 bases). CDR3 size: 13 residues. The ends were cut back, 6 bases at V and 6 bases at J, with 14 bases in the middle. Looked up from germline, CDR1 is KGHSH and CDR2 is LQKENI. The CDR3 coding sequence is TGTGCCAGCTCCTGGGGGGAGGGAGCTGAAGCTTTCTTT. The encoded protein is CASSWGEGAEAFF.

This clonotype has more than one count but fewer than ten. This chain uses TRBV9 with TRBJ1-1; D is possibly TRBD1 (5 bases). V was pared by 0 bases and J by 7 bases, with 7 bases between. The CDR3 consists of 12 residues. Germline V gives CDR1 SGDLS, CDR2 YYNGEE. CDR3 in amino acids: CASSVGQYEAFF. DNA for the CDR3: TGTGCCAGCAGCGTAGGACAGTATGAAGCTTTCTTT.

The table lists this clonotype with a few counts. The chain joins TRBV4-2 to TRBJ2-5; TRBD2 matches at 7 bases. Germline trimming cut 1 base from V and 4 bases from J; bases unmatched to any gene: 6. Germline values: CDR1 LGHNA, CDR2 YNFKEQ. This CDR3 comprises 15 residues. The CDR3 is CASSQGTGGAETQYF. In nucleotides, the CDR3 is TGTGCCAGCAGCCAAGGAACGGGAGGAGCAGAGACCCAGTACTTC.

The V gene is TRBV19, the J gene TRBJ2-1; 8 nucleotides agree with TRBD2. The J segment lost 8 bases and the V segment lost 1 base, leaving 4 bases of the junction unmatched. Germline CDR1 is LNHDA and CDR2 is SQIVND (reference sequence). The CDR3 runs 14 residues. CDR3 DNA sequence: TGTGCCAGTAGTATAGGGCAGCGGGAGTATGAGCAGTTCTTC. It codes for CASSIGQREYEQFF.

This chain uses TRBV28 with TRBJ2-2; perhaps TRBD1 as D (6 bases). From germline, CDR1 is MDHEN and CDR2 SYDVKM. This CDR3 spans 15 amino acids. The V gene lost 6 bases and the J gene lost 6 bases, with 17 bases spanning the gap. The CDR3 reads CASSPRLGAAGELFF. CDR3 bases: TGTGCCAGCAGCCCCCGGTTGGGGGCTGCCGGGGAGCTGTTTTTT.

Many counts were recorded for this clonotype. The chain links TRBV18 to TRBJ2-5; D ambiguous. The CDR3 is 13 amino acids. CDR1 and CDR2 from the germline V gene are KGHSH and LQKENI. Trimming cost V 2 bases and J 3 bases, with 7 bases left between them. Here the CDR3 reads CASSPWRKETQYF. The CDR3 coding sequence is TGTGCCAGCTCACCATGGCGGAAAGAGACCCAGTACTTC.

This clonotype was detected ten times or more. The chain links TRBV13 to TRBJ2-5; D not certain. Germline V gene sequence: CDR1 PRHDT, CDR2 FYEKMQ (reference sequence). V lost 5 bases and J lost 2, with 9 bases in between. The CDR3 runs 13 residues. As DNA, the CDR3 is TGTGCCAGCAGCCCTGAGCATCAAGAGACCCAGTACTTC. Amino acid sequence: CASSPEHQETQYF.

Regarding this clonotype: This clone may be a read error of a much larger clone one base away. The gene calls are TRBV7-2 and TRBJ1-2; D is undetermined. Germline CDR1 is SGHTA and CDR2 is FQGNSA. The CDR3 is made up of 12 amino acids. Here the CDR3 reads CASSGPDPFYAF. CDR3 bases: TGTGCCAGCAGTGGACCGGACCCATTCTACGCCTTC.

The CDR3 DNA sequence: TGTGCCAGCAGACGGACGACAGGGGGTCCCTCCTACGAGCAGTACTTC. Amino acid sequence: CASRRTTGGPSYEQYF. The rearrangement joins TRBV4-2 to TRBJ2-7; 9 nucleotides align to TRBD1. V lost 6 bases, J lost 0 bases, and 9 bases stayed unmatched. Per germline, CDR1 LGHNA and CDR2 YNFKEQ. This CDR3 is 16 amino acids long.

With regard to this clonotype: A much more abundant neighbour one base away suggests this may be a read error. The chain's CDR3 is CAGSVSGSWTGELFF. In DNA, the CDR3 is TGTGCCGGCAGTGTTAGCGGGAGTTGGACCGGGGAGCTGTTTTTT. The J gene is TRBJ2-2, the V gene TRBV12-3 or TRBV12-4, with 9 bases that match TRBD2. The CDR3 runs 15 residues.

In this sample, this clonotype turned up many times. This chain joins TRBV28 and TRBJ2-5; D ambiguous. The CDR3 covers 13 residues. Trimming cost V 2 bases and J 7 bases, with 11 bases left between them. Germline loops: CDR1 MDHEN, CDR2 SYDVKM. CDR3 sequence reads: CASSLGLGWTQYF. The CDR3 DNA reads TGTGCCAGCAGTTTAGGCCTAGGGTGGACCCAGTACTTC.

The V gene is TRBV30, the J gene TRBJ2-3; D uncertain. Per germline, CDR1 GTSNPN and CDR2 SVGIG (reference sequence). There are 12 residues in the CDR3. V gave up 2 bases and J gave up 9 bases, with 12 bases separating them. CDR3 sequence reads: CAWSSDVITQYF. In DNA, the CDR3 is TGTGCCTGGAGTTCAGATGTAATAACGCAGTATTTT. The whole variable domain, remainder taken from reference TRBV30 and TRBJ2-3, is SQTIHQWPATLVQPVGSPLSLECTVEGTSNPNLYWYRQAAGRGLQLLFYSVGIGQISSEVPQNLSASRPQDRQFILSSKKLLLSDSGFYLCAWSSDVITQYFGPGTRLTVL.

This clonotype was observed at least ten times. The chain carries TRBV10-3 and TRBJ2-1; D is unclear. The CDR3 consists of 13 residues. Germline loops: CDR1 ENHRY, CDR2 SYGVKD. V lost 1 base and J 7 bases, leaving 8 bases between the germline ends. The CDR3 region has the DNA TGTGCCATCAGTGAGTTTAAGGTGAATGAGCAGTTCTTC. This encodes CAISEFKVNEQFF.

The sample holds many counts of this clonotype. The chain combines TRBV12-3 or TRBV12-4 with TRBJ2-3; TRBD1 or TRBD2 may be the D gene (7 bases each). Trimming shortened V by 6 bases and J by 4 bases, and 14 bases separated the two germline ends. The CDR3 spans 14 residues. CDR3 in DNA: TGTGCCAGCAGGTGGGAGGGGGCCGCAGATACGCAGTATTTT. This gives the protein CASRWEGAADTQYF.

J is TRBJ1-5 and V is TRBV2; D gene ambiguous. CDR1 is SNHLY, CDR2 FYNNEI, per germline. This CDR3 comprises 13 residues. Between the trimmed V and J ends, which lost 7 bases and 5 bases, there was a span of 12 bases. The CDR3 DNA reads TGTGCCAGCATTGGGGAAGAGGATCAGCCCCAGCATTTT. Protein sequence: CASIGEEDQPQHF.

This clonotype was seen many times. This chain joins TRBV3-1 and TRBJ2-5, with 16 nucleotides matching TRBD2. With 6 bases clipped from V and 5 bases from J, the junction kept 6 bases outside the gene matches. This CDR3 has 16 amino acids. Germline V gene data show CDR1 as LGHDT and CDR2 as YNNKEL (reference sequence). In nucleotides, the CDR3 is TGTGCCAGCAGGGGGACTAGCGGGAGGGGGTCGGAGACCCAGTACTTC. It encodes CASRGTSGRGSETQYF.

This clonotype was seen repeatedly, ten times or more. The chain joins TRBV10-3 to TRBJ2-1; D unclear. Germline CDR1 ENHRY, CDR2 SYGVKD. V shed 3 bases and J shed 3 bases, with 9 bases lying between them. The CDR3 extends over 14 amino acids. CDR3 protein: CAISEMGDYNEQFF. CDR3 sequence (DNA): TGTGCCATCAGTGAAATGGGTGACTACAATGAGCAGTTCTTC.

This clonotype appeared many times. The CDR3 is CASSEGGYNQPQHF. The CDR3 coding sequence is TGTGCCAGCAGTGAAGGGGGATACAATCAGCCCCAGCATTTT. This sequence joins TRBV2 and TRBJ1-5; D remains unclear. Trimming cost V 1 base and J 3 bases, with 7 bases left between them. The CDR3 contains 14 residues. CDR1 and CDR2 (germline): SNHLY, FYNNEI.

In this sample, this clonotype turned up many times. This chain connects TRBV9 to TRBJ1-2; perhaps TRBD1 as D (5 bases). Germline values: CDR1 SGDLS, CDR2 YYNGEE. The CDR3 extends over 14 amino acids. V lost 3 bases, J lost 4 bases, and 13 bases lay in between. Here the CDR3 DNA reads TGTGCCAGCAGCGCCACAGGACCCTTCTATGGCTACACCTTC. It translates to CASSATGPFYGYTF. Filled out from reference TRBV9 and TRBJ1-2, the complete variable domain reads DSGVTQTPKHLITATGQRVTLRCSPRSGDLSVYWYQQSLDQGLQFLIQYYNGEERAKGNILERFSAQQFPDLHSELNLSSLELGDSALYFCASSATGPFYGYTFGSGTRLTVV.

This clonotype has at least ten counts. The J gene is TRBJ2-7, the V gene TRBV2; no clear D. The length of the CDR3 is 21 residues. Germline lookup yields CDR1 SNHLY and CDR2 FYNNEI. V was shortened by 2 bases and J by 1 base, with 30 bases between the two germline ends. The CDR3 protein is CASSEPPLILGRTHLSYEQYF. DNA of the CDR3: TGTGCCAGCAGTGAACCCCCTTTAATACTCGGCAGGACCCACCTTTCCTACGAGCAGTACTTC.

This chain connects TRBV29-1 to TRBJ1-4, with 10 bases lining up with TRBD1. The CDR3 runs to 13 residues. With 5 bases clipped from V and 8 bases from J, the junction kept 5 bases outside the gene matches. Germline V gene lookup returns CDR1 SQVTM and CDR2 ANQGSEA. This CDR3 is CSVKTGGEEKLFF. The CDR3 region has the DNA TGCAGCGTTAAGACAGGGGGCGAGGAAAAACTGTTTTTT.

This clonotype was counted at least ten times. V usage is TRBV29-1 and J usage is TRBJ2-5; 14 nucleotides align to TRBD2. Germline CDR1 and CDR2: SQVTM and ANQGSEA. The CDR3 consists of 14 residues. V was pared by 7 bases and J by 4 bases, with 5 bases of the junction left unmatched. In DNA form, the CDR3 reads TGCAGCGCCGGGACTAGCGGGGGACGAGAGACCCAGTACTTC. The encoded protein is CSAGTSGGRETQYF.

The sample holds many counts of this clonotype. The chain employs TRBV19 and TRBJ1-5; possibly TRBD1 for D (6 bases). The CDR3 is 14 amino acids. In germline, CDR1 is LNHDA, CDR2 SQIVND (reference sequence). Trimming took off 7 bases at V and 3 bases at J, with 13 bases between the two ends. Here the CDR3 DNA reads TGTGCCAGTACCCGACAGGTAAACAATCAGCCCCAGCATTTT. Protein: CASTRQVNNQPQHF.

This clonotype showed up many times. The chain combines TRBV28 with TRBJ1-5; D gene uncertain. CDR3 length: 10 residues. CDR1 and CDR2 from the germline V gene are MDHEN and SYDVKM. The V end lost 2 bases, the J end lost 9 bases, and 2 bases lay between the germline ends. CDR3 sequence reads: CASSLRPQHF. The CDR3 DNA sequence: TGTGCCAGCAGTTTACGGCCCCAGCATTTT.

This clonotype has at least ten counts. V usage is TRBV6-1 and J usage is TRBJ1-1, with D tentatively TRBD1 (5 bases). The CDR3 extends over 11 amino acids. CDR1 and CDR2 (germline): MNHNS, SASEGT. V was clipped by 5 bases and J by 7 bases, with 8 bases between them. CDR3 coding DNA: TGTGCCAGCAGTATAGGGGTTGAAGCTTTCTTT. Translating it yields CASSIGVEAFF.

The sample holds many counts of this clonotype. The rearrangement uses TRBV18 and TRBJ2-3; D not certain. Germline assignment: CDR1 KGHSH and CDR2 LQKENI. The V end was cut by 8 bases, the J end by 1 base, with 10 bases between. The CDR3 runs to 13 residues. The CDR3 protein is CASEEYGTDTQYF. CDR3 DNA sequence: TGTGCCAGCGAGGAGTATGGCACAGATACGCAGTATTTT.

This clonotype was found many times. J is TRBJ2-5 and V is TRBV7-3, with D unclear. The CDR3 totals 12 residues. V was pared by 5 bases and J by 2 bases, with 6 bases between. Germline V lookup: CDR1 SGHTA, CDR2 FQGTGA. CDR3 in amino acids: CASSAGQETQYF. The CDR3 region has the DNA TGTGCCAGCAGCGCCGGGCAAGAGACCCAGTACTTC.

At least ten counts were recorded for this clonotype. The rearrangement joins TRBV6-5 to TRBJ1-1; a possible D gene is TRBD1 (5 bases). The V gene lost 2 bases and the J gene lost 1 base, with 20 bases spanning the gap. Germline-derived CDR1 and CDR2 are MNHEY and SVGAGI. The CDR3 has 18 amino acids. CDR3 sequence reads: CASSYGPPLGVGNTEAFF. For the CDR3, the DNA is TGTGCCAGCAGTTACGGCCCCCCACTGGGGGTCGGGAACACTGAAGCTTTCTTT.